Presented here are 9 T cell receptor beta chains from one specimen sequenced in a study of blood T cell repertoires in COVID-19 (dated by TCRdb to 2019 to 2021). Library preparation employed the immunoSEQ multiplex PCR assay. In TCRdb, the immuneACCESS table is reduced to in-frame sequences with V and J assigned. These tables do not hold every clone; where another copy was compared, an unresolved V gene accounts for under half, and the others remain unexplained. A total of hundreds of thousands of clones appear in this sample, 92% of them only once. Around 0.85% of the sample is in the top ten clones. What was sequenced was peripheral blood. These receptors all come from a man between 60 and 70 years old with COVID-19, enrolled during active disease.

The chain employs TRBV27 and TRBJ1-1, with TRBD1 matching over 9 bases. Germline V gene sequence: CDR1 MNHEY, CDR2 SMNVEV (reference sequence). The trim removed 5 bases at V and 9 bases at J, leaving 7 bases unmatched. The CDR3 has 13 residues. CDR3 DNA sequence: TGTGCCAGCAGTCCCCGGACAGGGGAGAAAGCTTTCTTT. It codes for CASSPRTGEKAFF.

J is TRBJ1-5 and V is TRBV6-5, with 9 bases aligning to TRBD1. J lost 4 bases, V lost 3 bases, and 4 bases had no gene match. The CDR3 runs to 15 residues. Germline-derived CDR1 and CDR2 are MNHEY and SVGAGI. The CDR3 nucleotides read TGTGCCAGCAGTTATACCGGGACAGGGAATCAGCCCCAGCATTTT. Amino acids: CASSYTGTGNQPQHF.

The chain combines TRBV5-1 with TRBJ2-1; 8 bases line up with TRBD1. J gave up 7 bases and V 4 bases, and 10 bases lay outside the gene matches. Germline V gives CDR1 SGHRS, CDR2 YFSETQ. The CDR3 has 15 residues. CDR3 sequence: CASSKTGVLGNEQFF. For the CDR3, the DNA is TGCGCCAGCAGCAAGACAGGGGTCTTGGGTAATGAGCAGTTCTTC.

A single count supports this clone. V and J are TRBV6-4 and TRBJ1-6, with D possibly TRBD1 on 6 matching bases. The CDR3 totals 15 residues. Germline CDR1 MRHNA, CDR2 SNTAGT. Trimming removed 7 bases at V and 6 bases at J, with 16 bases between. The CDR3 spells CASNTLRTANSPLHF. The CDR3 DNA sequence: TGTGCCAGCAATACCCTCCGGACAGCTAATTCACCCCTCCACTTT.

J is TRBJ1-1 and V is TRBV7-9, with D tentatively TRBD1 (6 bases). Trimming left V 2 bases short and J 1 base short, with 11 bases between. The CDR3 runs 15 residues. CDR1 and CDR2 (germline): SEHNR, FQNEAQ (reference sequence). The CDR3 is CASSLYSGENTEAFF. CDR3 nucleotide sequence: TGTGCCAGCAGCTTATATTCAGGGGAGAACACTGAAGCTTTCTTT.

This chain joins TRBV6-6 and TRBJ2-3, with 7 bases lining up with TRBD1. CDR1 MNHNY and CDR2 SVGAGI come from the germline V gene (reference sequence). The CDR3 runs 17 residues. V trimming: 6 bases; J trimming: 2 bases; junction bases outside the gene matches: 14. DNA for the CDR3: TGTGCCAGCAGCCGACAGGGCTCAAGGGGATACACAGATACGCAGTATTTT. The encoded protein is CASSRQGSRGYTDTQYF.

This clone was found once. The J gene is TRBJ1-2, the V gene TRBV7-3; maybe TRBD1 (5 bases). Germline CDR1 SGHTA, CDR2 FQGTGA. The CDR3 extends over 14 amino acids. Between the trimmed V and J ends, which lost 0 bases and 8 bases, there was a span of 13 bases. CDR3 nucleotide sequence: TGTGCCAGCAGCTTAACGGCGGGGCTAGGAGGCTACACCTTC. It specifies CASSLTAGLGGYTF.

This CDR3 is CASSQPGQGANEQFF. CDR3 bases: TGCGCCAGCAGCCAACCGGGACAGGGCGCCAATGAGCAGTTCTTC. The chain links TRBV4-3 to TRBJ2-1; 9 nucleotides match TRBD1. The ends lost 2 bases at V and 6 bases at J; junction bases unmatched: 5. The CDR3 has 15 amino acids. Germline-derived CDR1 and CDR2 are LGHNA and YSLEER.

In this sample, this clone turned up once. The V call is TRBV6-2 or TRBV6-3, the J call TRBJ1-2; no clear D. This CDR3 has 14 residues. With 6 bases removed from V and 2 bases from J, the gap between germline ends came to 13 bases. CDR1 and CDR2 from the germline V gene are MNHEY and SVGEGT. CDR3 loop: CASSRPGVNYGYTF. The CDR3, as DNA: TGTGCCAGCAGCCGGCCGGGAGTGAACTATGGCTACACCTTC.